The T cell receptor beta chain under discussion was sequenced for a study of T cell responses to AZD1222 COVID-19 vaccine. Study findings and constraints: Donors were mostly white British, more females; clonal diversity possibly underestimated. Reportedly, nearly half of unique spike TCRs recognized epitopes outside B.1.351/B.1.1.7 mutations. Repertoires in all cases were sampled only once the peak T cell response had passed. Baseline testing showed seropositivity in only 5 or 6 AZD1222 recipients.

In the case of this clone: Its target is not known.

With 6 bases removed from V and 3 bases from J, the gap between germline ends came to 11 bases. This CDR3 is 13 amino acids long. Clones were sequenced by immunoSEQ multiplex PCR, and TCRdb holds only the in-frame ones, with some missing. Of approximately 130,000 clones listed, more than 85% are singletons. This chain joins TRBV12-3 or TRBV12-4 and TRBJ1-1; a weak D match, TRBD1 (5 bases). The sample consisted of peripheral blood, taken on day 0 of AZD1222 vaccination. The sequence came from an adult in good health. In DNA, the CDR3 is TGTGCCAGCAGGGGGCTAAGACACACTGAAGCTTTCTTT. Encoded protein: CASRGLRHTEAFF.